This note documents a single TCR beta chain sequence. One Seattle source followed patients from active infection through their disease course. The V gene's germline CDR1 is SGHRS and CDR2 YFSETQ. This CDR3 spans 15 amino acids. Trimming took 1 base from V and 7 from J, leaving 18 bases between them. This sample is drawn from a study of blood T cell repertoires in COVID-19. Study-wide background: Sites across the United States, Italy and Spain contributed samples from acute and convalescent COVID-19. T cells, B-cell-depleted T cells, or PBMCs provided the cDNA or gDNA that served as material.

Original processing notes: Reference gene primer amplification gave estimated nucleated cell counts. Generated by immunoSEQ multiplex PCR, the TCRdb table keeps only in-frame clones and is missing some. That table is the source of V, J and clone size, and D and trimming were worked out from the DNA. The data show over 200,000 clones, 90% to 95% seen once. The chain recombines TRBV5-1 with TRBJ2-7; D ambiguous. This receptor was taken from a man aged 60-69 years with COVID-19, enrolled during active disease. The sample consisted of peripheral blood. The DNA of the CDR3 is TGCGCCAGCAGCTTGATCGAGTCGGGTCTGAGGGAGCAGTACTTC. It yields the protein CASSLIESGLREQYF.